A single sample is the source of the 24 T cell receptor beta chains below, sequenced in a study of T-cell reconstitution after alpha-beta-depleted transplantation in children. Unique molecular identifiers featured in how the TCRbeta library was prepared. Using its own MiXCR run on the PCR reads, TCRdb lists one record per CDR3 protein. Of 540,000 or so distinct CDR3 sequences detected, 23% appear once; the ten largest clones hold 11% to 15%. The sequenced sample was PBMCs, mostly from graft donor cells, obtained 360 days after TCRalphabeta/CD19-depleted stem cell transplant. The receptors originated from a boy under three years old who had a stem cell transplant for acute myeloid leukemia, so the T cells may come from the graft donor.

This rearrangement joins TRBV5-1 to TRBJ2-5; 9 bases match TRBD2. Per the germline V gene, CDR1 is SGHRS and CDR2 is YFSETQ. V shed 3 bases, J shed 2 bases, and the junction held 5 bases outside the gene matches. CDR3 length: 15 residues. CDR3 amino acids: CASSSLAGLQETQYF. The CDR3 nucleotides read TGCGCCAGCAGCTCGCTAGCGGGGCTTCAAGAGACCCAGTACTTC.

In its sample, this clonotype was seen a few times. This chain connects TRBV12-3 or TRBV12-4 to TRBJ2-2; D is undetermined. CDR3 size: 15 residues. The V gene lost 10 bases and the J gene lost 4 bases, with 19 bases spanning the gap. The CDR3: CATHPSEGGTGELFF. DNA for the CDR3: TGTGCCACCCACCCCTCCGAAGGTGGCACCGGGGAGCTGTTTTTT.

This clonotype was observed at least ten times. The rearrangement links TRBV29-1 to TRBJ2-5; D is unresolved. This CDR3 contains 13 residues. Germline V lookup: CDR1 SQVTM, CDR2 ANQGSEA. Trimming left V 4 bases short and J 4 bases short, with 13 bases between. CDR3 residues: CSVAGRALETQYF. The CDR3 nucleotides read TGCAGCGTTGCGGGCAGAGCCCTAGAGACCCAGTACTTC.

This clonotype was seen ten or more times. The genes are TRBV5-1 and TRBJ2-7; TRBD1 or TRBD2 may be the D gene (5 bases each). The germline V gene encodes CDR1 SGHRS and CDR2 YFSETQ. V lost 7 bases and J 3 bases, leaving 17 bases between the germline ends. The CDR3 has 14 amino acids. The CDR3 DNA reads TGCGCCAGCTTCCCGGGACCTCCTCGCTACGAGCAGTACTTC. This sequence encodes CASFPGPPRYEQYF.

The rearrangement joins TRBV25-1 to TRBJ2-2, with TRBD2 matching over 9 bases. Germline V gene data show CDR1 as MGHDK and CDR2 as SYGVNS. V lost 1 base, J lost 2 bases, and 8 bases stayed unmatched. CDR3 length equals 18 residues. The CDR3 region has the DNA TGTGCCAGCAGTGAATGGGCTAGCGGGGAGCCCAACACCGGGGAGCTGTTTTTT. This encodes CASSEWASGEPNTGELFF.

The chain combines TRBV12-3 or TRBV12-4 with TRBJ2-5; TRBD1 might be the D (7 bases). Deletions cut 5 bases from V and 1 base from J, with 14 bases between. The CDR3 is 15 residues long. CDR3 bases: TGTGCCAGCAGTACGCGGGACAGCCTCCAAGAGACCCAGTACTTC. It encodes CASSTRDSLQETQYF.

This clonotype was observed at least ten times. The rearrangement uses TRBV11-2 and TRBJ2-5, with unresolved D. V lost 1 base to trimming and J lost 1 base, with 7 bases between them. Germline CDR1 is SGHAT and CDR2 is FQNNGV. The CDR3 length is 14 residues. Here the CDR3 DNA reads TGTGCCAGCAGCTTAGGAACGTTCCAAGAGACCCAGTACTTC. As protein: CASSLGTFQETQYF. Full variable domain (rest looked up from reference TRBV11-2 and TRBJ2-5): EAGVAQSPRYKIIEKRQSVAFWCNPISGHATLYWYQQILGQGPKLLIQFQNNGVVDDSQLPKDRFSAERLKGVDSTLKIQPAKLEDSAVYLCASSLGTFQETQYFGPGTRLLVL.

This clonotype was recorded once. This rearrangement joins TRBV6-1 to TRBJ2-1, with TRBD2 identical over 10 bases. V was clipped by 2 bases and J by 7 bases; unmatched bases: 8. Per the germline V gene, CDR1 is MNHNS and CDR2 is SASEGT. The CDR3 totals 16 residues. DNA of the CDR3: TGTGCCAGCAGTGAAAGAGAGCGGGGGGGCCGAAATGAGCAGTTCTTC. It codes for CASSERERGGRNEQFF.

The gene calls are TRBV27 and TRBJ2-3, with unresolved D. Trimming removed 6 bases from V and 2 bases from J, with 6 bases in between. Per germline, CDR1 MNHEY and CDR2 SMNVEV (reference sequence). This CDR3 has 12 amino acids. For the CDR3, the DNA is TGTGCCAGCAGCACTATCACAGATACGCAGTATTTT. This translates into CASSTITDTQYF.

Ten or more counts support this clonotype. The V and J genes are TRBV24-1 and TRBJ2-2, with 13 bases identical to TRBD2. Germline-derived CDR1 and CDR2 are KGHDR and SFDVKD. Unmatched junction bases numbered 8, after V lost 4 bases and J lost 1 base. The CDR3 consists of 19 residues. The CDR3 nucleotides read TGTGCCACCAGTGACCGGCCATGGACTAGCGGGGGGAACACCGGGGAGCTGTTTTTT. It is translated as CATSDRPWTSGGNTGELFF.

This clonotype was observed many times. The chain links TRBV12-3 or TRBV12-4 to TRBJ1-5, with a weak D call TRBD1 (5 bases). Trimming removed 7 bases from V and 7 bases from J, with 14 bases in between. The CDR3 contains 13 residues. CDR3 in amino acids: CASIGGRGQPQHF. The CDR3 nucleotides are TGTGCCAGCATCGGGGGTCGGGGACAGCCCCAGCATTTT.

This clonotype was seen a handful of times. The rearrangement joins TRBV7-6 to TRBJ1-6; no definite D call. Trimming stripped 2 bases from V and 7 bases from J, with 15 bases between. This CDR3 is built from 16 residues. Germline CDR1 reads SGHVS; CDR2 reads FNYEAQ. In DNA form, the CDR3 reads TGTGCCAGCAGCTTATTTGAGGGCAGGTCGAATTCACCCCTCCACTTT. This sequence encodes CASSLFEGRSNSPLHF.

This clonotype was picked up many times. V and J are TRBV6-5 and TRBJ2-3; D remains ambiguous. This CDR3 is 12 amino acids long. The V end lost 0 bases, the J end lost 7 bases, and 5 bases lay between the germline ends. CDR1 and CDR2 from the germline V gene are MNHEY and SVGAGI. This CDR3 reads CASSYSGNTQYF. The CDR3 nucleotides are TGTGCCAGCAGTTACTCAGGAAATACGCAGTATTTT.

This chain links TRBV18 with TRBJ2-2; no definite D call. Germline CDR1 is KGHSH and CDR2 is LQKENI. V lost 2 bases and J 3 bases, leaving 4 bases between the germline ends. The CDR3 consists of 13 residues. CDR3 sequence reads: CASSPFDTGELFF. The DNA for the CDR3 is TGTGCCAGCTCACCATTTGACACCGGGGAGCTGTTTTTT.

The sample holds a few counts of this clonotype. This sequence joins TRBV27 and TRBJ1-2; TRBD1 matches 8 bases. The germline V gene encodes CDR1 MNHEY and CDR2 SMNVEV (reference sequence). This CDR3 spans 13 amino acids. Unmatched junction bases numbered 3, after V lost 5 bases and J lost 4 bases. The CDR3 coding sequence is TGTGCCAGCAGTCGACAGGGGCTCTATGGCTACACCTTC. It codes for CASSRQGLYGYTF.

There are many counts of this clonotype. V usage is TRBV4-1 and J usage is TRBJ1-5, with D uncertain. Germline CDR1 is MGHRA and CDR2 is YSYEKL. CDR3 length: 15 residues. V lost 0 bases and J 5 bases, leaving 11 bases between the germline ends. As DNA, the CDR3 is TGCGCCAGCAGCCAAGATCTCTCCGGCGATCAGCCCCAGCATTTT. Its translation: CASSQDLSGDQPQHF.

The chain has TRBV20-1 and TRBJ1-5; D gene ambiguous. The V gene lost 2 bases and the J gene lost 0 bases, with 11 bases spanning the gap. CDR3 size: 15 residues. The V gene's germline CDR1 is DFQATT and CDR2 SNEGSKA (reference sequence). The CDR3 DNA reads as TGCAGTGCTAGACGGAGGACCAATAGCAATCAGCCCCAGCATTTT. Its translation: CSARRRTNSNQPQHF.

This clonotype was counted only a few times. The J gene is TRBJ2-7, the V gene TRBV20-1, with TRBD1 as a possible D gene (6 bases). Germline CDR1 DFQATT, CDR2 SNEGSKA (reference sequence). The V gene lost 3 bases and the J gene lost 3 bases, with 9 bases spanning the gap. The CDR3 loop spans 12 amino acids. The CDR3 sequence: CSAREGGYEQYF. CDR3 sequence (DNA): TGCAGTGCTAGGGAAGGGGGCTACGAGCAGTACTTC.

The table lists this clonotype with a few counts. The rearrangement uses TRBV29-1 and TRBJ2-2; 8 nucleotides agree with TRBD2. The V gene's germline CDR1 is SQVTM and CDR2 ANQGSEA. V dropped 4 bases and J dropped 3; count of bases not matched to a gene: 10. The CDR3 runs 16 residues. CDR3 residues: CSVASGLIRHTGELFF. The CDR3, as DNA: TGCAGCGTTGCTAGCGGGCTTATACGTCACACCGGGGAGCTGTTTTTT.

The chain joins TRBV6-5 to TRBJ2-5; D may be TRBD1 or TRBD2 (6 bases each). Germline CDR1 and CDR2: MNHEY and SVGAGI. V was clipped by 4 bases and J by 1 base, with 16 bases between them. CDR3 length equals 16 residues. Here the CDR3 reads CASSSWGAVSQETQYF. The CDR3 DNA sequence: TGTGCCAGCAGTTCGTGGGGGGCTGTTTCCCAAGAGACCCAGTACTTC.

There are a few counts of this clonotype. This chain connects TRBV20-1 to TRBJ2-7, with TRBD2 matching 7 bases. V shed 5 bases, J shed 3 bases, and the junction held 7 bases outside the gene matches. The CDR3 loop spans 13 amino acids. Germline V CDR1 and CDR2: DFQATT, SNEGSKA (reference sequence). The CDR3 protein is CSASTSLDYEQYF. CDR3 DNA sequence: TGCAGTGCTTCGACTAGCCTGGACTACGAGCAGTACTTC.

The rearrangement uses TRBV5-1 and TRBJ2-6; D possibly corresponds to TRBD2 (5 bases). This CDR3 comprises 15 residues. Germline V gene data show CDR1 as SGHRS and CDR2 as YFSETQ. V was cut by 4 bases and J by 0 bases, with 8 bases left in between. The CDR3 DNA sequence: TGCGCCAGCAGCCGGAGGCTCTCTGGGGCCAACGTCCTGACTTTC. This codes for CASSRRLSGANVLTF.

As DNA, the CDR3 is TGTGCCAGCAGTTTTCCGGGGGACAGCACAGATACGCAGTATTTT. Translation gives CASSFPGDSTDTQYF. The chain combines TRBV28 with TRBJ2-3, with a possible D match to TRBD2 (6 bases). Between the trimmed V and J ends, which lost 3 bases and 0 bases, there was a span of 10 bases. Germline values: CDR1 MDHEN, CDR2 SYDVKM. The CDR3 is 15 amino acids.

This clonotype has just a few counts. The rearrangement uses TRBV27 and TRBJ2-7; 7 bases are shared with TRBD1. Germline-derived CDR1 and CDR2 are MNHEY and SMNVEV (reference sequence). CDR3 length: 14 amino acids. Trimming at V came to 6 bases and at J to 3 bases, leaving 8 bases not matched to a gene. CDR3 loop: CASRPNRGSYEQYF. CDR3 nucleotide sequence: TGTGCCAGCAGACCAAACAGGGGTAGCTACGAGCAGTACTTC.